This entry features one T cell receptor (beta chain) sequence. The CDR3 is 14 residues long. Looked up from germline, CDR1 is SEHNR and CDR2 is FQNEAQ (reference sequence). Trimming took 7 bases from V and 2 from J; bases not matched to a gene: 8. The data are from a study of memory CD4+ T cells and cytomegalovirus serostatus. Study as a whole: This sample comes from healthy Belgian adults, under 10 CMV seropositive, roughly 22 seronegative.

Generated by immunoSEQ multiplex PCR, the TCRdb table keeps only in-frame clones and is missing some. The sample contains some 95,000 clones, about four fifths of which appear only once. Single viable CD3+CD4+CD8-CD45RO+ cells were sorted as the memory CD4+ T cells. Serostatus was set by detecting CMV pp150, pp28, p38, p52 IgG. Total CD4+ T cells were enriched by CD4 positive selection. The chain joins TRBV7-9 to TRBJ2-7, with 7 bases matching TRBD2. This TCR derives from an adult in good health and CMV-seropositive. Input material: memory CD4+ T cells from blood. Here the CDR3 DNA reads TGTGCCAGCACCGCTTCTGGGGGGGCCTACGAGCAGTACTTC. Amino acid sequence: CASTASGGAYEQYF.